This T cell receptor beta chain emerged from a study of metastatic and nonmetastatic thyroid tumors. Study in general: Malignant thyroid and benign thyroid patients provided blood and tumor or nodule tissue whose repertoires were compared. Overall study results and limits: Patients with malignant thyroid tumors reportedly had significantly higher TCR beta diversity than those with benign nodules, in blood and tumor.

This clone was detected many times. The antigen is not known. As processed by the authors: For papillary thyroid cancer, a distant-metastasis classifier was constructed from CDR3 differences observed across clinicopathological groups. With MiXCR, TCRdb called clones anew from the PCR reads. The V and J calls follow TCRdb's processing rather than the paper's. The sample holds 45,000 to 55,000 clones, under 30% seen once. Each patient went into thyroid surgery without having received any treatment. The sample consisted of blood. The clonotype originates from a male donor with papillary thyroid cancer or a benign thyroid nodule (not recorded which). Some clones in this sample may be carry-over from other donors' samples.

The CDR3 reads CASSGDLRDEQFF. The CDR3 nucleotides are TGTGCCAGCAGTGGGGACCTCAGGGATGAGCAGTTCTTC. The rearrangement links TRBV6-1 to TRBJ2-1, with D perhaps matching TRBD1 or TRBD2 (5 bases each). The CDR3 length is 13 residues. Trimming took off 4 bases at V and 8 bases at J, with 12 bases between the two ends. Germline lookup yields CDR1 MNHNS and CDR2 SASEGT.